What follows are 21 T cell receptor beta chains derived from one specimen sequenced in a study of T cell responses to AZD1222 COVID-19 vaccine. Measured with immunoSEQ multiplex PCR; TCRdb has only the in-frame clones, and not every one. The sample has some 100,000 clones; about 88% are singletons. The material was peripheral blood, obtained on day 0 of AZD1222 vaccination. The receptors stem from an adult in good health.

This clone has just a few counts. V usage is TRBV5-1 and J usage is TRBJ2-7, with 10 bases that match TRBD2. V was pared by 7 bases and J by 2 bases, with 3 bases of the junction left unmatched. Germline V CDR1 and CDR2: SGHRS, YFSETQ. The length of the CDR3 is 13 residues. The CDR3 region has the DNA TGCGCCAGCGGCCTAGCGGGGGCCTACGAGCAGTACTTC. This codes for CASGLAGAYEQYF.

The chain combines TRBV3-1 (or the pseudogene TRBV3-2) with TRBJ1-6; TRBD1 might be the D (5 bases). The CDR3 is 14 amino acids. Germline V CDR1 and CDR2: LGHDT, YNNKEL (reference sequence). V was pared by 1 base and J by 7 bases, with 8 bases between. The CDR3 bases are TGTGCCAGCAGCCAAGGTCCAGGGAATTCACCCCTCCACTTT. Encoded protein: CASSQGPGNSPLHF.

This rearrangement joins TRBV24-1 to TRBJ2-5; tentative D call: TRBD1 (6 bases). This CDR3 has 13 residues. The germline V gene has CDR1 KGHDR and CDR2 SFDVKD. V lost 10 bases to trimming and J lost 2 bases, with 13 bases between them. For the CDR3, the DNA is TGTGCCACGCAGGGGTTGACGCAAGAGACCCAGTACTTC. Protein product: CATQGLTQETQYF.

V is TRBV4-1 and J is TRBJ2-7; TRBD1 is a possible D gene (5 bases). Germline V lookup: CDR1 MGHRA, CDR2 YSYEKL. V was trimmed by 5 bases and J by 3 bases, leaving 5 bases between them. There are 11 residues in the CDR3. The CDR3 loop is CASSTGYEQYV. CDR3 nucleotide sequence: TGCGCCAGCAGCACAGGCTACGAGCAGTACGTC.

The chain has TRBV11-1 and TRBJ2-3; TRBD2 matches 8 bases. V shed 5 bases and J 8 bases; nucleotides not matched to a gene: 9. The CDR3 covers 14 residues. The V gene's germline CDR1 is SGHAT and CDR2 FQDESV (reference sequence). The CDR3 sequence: CASSPGSGKVTQYF. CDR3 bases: TGTGCCAGCAGCCCCGGTAGCGGGAAGGTTACGCAGTATTTT.

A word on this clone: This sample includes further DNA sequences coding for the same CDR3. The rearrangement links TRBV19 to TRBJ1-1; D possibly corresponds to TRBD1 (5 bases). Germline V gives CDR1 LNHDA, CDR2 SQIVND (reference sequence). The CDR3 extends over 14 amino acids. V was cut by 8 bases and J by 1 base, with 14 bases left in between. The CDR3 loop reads CASRRAGGNTEAFF. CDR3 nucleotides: TGTGCCAGTCGACGGGCGGGGGGGAACACTGAAGCTTTCTTT. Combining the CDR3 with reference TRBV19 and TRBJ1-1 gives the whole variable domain DGGITQSPKYLFRKEGQNVTLSCEQNLNHDAMYWYRQDPGQGLRLIYYSQIVNDFQKGDIAEGYSVSREKKESFPLTVTSAQKNPTAFYLCASRRAGGNTEAFFGQGTRLTVV.

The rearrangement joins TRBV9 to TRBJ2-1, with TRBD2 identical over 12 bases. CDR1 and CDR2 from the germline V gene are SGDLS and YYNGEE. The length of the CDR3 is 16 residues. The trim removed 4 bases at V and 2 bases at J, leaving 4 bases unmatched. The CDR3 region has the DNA TGTGCCAGCAGCTCACGGACTAGCGGGGCCTACAATGAGCAGTTCTTC. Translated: CASSSRTSGAYNEQFF. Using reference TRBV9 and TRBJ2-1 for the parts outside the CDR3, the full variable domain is DSGVTQTPKHLITATGQRVTLRCSPRSGDLSVYWYQQSLDQGLQFLIQYYNGEERAKGNILERFSAQQFPDLHSELNLSSLELGDSALYFCASSSRTSGAYNEQFFGPGTRLTVL.

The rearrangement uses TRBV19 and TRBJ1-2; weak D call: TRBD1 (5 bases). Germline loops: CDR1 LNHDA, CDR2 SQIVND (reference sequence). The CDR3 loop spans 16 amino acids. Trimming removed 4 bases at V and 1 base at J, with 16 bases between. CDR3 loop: CASSTLPRGVNYGYTF. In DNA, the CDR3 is TGTGCCAGTAGTACCCTGCCTCGGGGGGTTAACTATGGCTACACCTTC.

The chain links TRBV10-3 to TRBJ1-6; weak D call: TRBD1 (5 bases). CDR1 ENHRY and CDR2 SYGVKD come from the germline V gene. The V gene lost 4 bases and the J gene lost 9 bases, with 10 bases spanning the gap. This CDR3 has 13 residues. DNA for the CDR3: TGTGCCATCAGTGGACAGAACGGTTCACCCCTCCACTTT. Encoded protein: CAISGQNGSPLHF.

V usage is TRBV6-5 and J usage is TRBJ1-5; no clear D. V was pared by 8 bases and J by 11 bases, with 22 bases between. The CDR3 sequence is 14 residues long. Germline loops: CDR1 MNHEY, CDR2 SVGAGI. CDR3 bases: TGTGCCAGCGCCCGTGTAGGAGCCGGTGGGGCCCAGCATTTT. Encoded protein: CASARVGAGGAQHF.

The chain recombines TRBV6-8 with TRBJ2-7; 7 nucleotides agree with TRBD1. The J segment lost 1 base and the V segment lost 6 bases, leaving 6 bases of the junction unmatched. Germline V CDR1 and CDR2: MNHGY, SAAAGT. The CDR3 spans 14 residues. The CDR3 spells CASRPWTGSYEQYF. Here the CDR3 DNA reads TGTGCCAGCAGGCCCTGGACAGGATCCTACGAGCAGTACTTC.

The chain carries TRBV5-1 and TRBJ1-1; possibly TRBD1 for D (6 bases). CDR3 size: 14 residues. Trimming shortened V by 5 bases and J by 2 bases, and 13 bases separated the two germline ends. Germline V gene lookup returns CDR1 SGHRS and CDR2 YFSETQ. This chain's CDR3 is CASRLTGTNTEAFF. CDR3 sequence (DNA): TGCGCCAGCAGGTTGACAGGAACAAACACTGAAGCTTTCTTT.

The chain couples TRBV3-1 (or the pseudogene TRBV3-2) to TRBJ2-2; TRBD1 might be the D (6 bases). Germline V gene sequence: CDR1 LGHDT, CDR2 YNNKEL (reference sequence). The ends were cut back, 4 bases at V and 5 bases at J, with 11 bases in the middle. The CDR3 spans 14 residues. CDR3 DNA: TGTGCCAGCAGCCTCCGGACAGAGACCGGGGAGCTGTTTTTT. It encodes CASSLRTETGELFF.

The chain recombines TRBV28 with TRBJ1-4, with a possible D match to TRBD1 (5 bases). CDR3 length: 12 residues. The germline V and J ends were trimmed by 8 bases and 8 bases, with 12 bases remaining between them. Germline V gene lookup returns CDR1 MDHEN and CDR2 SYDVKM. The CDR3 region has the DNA TGTGCCAGCGAGCAGGGCGGGGAAAAACTGTTTTTT. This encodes CASEQGGEKLFF.

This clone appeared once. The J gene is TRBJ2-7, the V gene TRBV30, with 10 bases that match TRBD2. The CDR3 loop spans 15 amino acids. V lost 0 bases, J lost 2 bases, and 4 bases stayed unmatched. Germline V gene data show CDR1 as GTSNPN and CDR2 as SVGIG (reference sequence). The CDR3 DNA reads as TGTGCCTGGAGTGTAAGAGGACTAGCGGCCTACGAGCAGTACTTC. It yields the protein CAWSVRGLAAYEQYF.

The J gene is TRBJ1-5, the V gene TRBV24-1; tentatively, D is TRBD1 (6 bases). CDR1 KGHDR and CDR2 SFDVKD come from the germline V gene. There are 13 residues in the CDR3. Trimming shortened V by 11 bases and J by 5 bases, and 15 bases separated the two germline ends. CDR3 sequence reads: CASPRGVDQPQHF. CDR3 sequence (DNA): TGTGCCAGCCCTAGGGGGGTGGATCAGCCCCAGCATTTT.

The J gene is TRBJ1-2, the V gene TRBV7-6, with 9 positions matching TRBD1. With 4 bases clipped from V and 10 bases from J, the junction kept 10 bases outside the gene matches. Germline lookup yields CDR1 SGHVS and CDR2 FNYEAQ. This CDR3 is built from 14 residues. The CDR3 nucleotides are TGTGCCAGCAGCTCCTCCGGGACAGGGTCCCACTACACCTTC. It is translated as CASSSSGTGSHYTF. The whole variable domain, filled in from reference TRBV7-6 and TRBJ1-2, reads GAGVSQSPRYKVTKRGQDVALRCDPISGHVSLYWYRQALGQGPEFLTYFNYEAQQDKSGLPNDRFSAERPEGSISTLTIQRTEQRDSAMYRCASSSSGTGSHYTFGSGTRLTVV.

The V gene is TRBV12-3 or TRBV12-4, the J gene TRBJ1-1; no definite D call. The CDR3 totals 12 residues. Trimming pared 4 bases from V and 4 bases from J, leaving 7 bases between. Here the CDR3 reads CASSSGVTEAFF. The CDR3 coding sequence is TGTGCCAGCAGTTCTGGGGTCACTGAAGCTTTCTTT.

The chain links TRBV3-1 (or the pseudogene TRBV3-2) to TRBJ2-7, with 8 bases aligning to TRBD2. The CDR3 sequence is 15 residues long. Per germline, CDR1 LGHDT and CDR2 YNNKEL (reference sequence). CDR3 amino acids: CASSRGAGVETPVHV. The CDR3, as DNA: TGTGCCAGCAGTCGGGGAGCGGGAGTAGAAACCCCCGTTCACGTC.

The DNA of the CDR3 is TGTGCCAGTAGTACCCCGGTAGCGGGGCCAGATACGCAGTATTTT. Its protein product is CASSTPVAGPDTQYF. The gene calls are TRBV19 and TRBJ2-3; 8 bases are a match to TRBD2. This CDR3 comprises 15 residues. The V and J ends lost 4 bases and 4 bases, in that order; junction bases with no gene match: 7. In germline, CDR1 is LNHDA, CDR2 SQIVND (reference sequence). The whole variable domain, filled in from reference TRBV19 and TRBJ2-3, reads DGGITQSPKYLFRKEGQNVTLSCEQNLNHDAMYWYRQDPGQGLRLIYYSQIVNDFQKGDIAEGYSVSREKKESFPLTVTSAQKNPTAFYLCASSTPVAGPDTQYFGPGTRLTVL.

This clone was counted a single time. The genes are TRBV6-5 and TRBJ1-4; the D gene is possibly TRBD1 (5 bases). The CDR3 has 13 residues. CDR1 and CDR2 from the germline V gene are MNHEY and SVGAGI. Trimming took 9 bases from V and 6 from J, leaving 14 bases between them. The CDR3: CASRGMGHEKLFF. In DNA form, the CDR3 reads TGTGCCAGTCGGGGGATGGGGCATGAAAAACTGTTTTTT.